Included here is one T cell receptor (beta chain) sequence, with context. Its specificity is not known. This sample stems from a study of T cells after yellow fever vaccination. Study-wide results and limits: The secondary T-cell response peaked on day 5, not day 15, but was weaker. The bulk population could contribute abundant contaminating clonotypes to FACS-sorted repertoires.

J lost 5 bases, V lost 6 bases, and 14 bases had no gene match. This CDR3 comprises 16 residues. Germline V gene sequence: CDR1 DFQATT, CDR2 SNEGSKA (reference sequence). UMIs were added to TCR cDNA along with a universal primer site when it was made by 5'RACE template switching. One entry per CDR3 protein results from TCRdb running MiXCR on the 5' RACE reads. The sample carries hundreds of thousands of distinct CDR3 sequences, roughly 13% recorded once. This TCR was sampled from a man in his thirties or forties who received the YFV17D yellow fever vaccine. The chain uses TRBV20-1 and TRBJ2-5, with 11 bases that match TRBD1. Specimen: PBMCs, collected on the day of the yellow fever booster vaccination. The CDR3 sequence: CSAISNGQGAWETQYF. In nucleotides, the CDR3 is TGCAGTGCCATCTCCAACGGACAGGGGGCATGGGAGACCCAGTACTTC.